This T cell receptor (beta chain) is from a study of T cell repertoires in cytomegalovirus infection. Study as a whole: It was the public TCR beta signatures that indicated both CMV infection and matching HLA type.

Regarding this clonotype: Its specificity is unknown.

TCRdb re-derived calls from the reads in MiXCR, one entry per CDR3 protein. Of approximately 470,000 distinct CDR3 sequences listed, roughly 43% are singletons. The CDR3 loop spans 18 amino acids. Trimming left V 4 bases short and J 4 bases short, with 25 bases between. Germline CDR1 and CDR2: MNHEY and SMNVEV (reference sequence). The chain recombines TRBV27 with TRBJ1-2; no clear D. Here the sequenced sample was cultured PBMCs, taken from culture after CMV antigen stimulation. The source of this sequence is a human donor in good health (CMV status not recorded). Some clones in this sample may be carry-over from other donors' samples. CDR3 sequence (DNA): TGTGCCAGCAGTTCCATAACCTTACCCTTTCCGGAGGGCTATGGCTACACCTTC. Encoded protein: CASSSITLPFPEGYGYTF.